This TCR beta chain was observed in a study of cytomegalovirus exposure and HLA in healthy donors. The CDR3 covers 13 residues. Germline CDR1 SGDLS, CDR2 YYNGEE. Trimming left V 0 bases short and J 5 bases short, with 8 bases between. The protocol was immunoSEQ multiplex PCR, while the TCRdb copy is restricted to in-frame clones and leaves out a portion. The table lists 50,000 to 80,000 clones, 90% to 95% of them singletons. The chain has TRBV9 and TRBJ2-5; D perhaps matches TRBD2 (6 bases). The sample was PBMCs. The source of this sequence is a woman aged 18-29 years in good health and CMV-seropositive. In nucleotides, the CDR3 is TGTGCCAGCAGCGTAGGGCTAGCGGAGACCCAGTACTTC. Its protein product is CASSVGLAETQYF.